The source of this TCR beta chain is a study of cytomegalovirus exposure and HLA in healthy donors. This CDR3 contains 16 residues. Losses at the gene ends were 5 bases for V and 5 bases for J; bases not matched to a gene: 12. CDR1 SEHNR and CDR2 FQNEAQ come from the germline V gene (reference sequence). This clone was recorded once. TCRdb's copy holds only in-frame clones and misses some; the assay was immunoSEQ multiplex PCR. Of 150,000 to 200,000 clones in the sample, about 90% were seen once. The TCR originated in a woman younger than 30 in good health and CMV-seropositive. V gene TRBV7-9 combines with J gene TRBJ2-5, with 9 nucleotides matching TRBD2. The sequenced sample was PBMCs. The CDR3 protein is CASSTGGGGAQETQYF. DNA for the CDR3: TGTGCCAGCAGCACAGGCGGCGGGGGGGCCCAGGAGACCCAGTACTTC.